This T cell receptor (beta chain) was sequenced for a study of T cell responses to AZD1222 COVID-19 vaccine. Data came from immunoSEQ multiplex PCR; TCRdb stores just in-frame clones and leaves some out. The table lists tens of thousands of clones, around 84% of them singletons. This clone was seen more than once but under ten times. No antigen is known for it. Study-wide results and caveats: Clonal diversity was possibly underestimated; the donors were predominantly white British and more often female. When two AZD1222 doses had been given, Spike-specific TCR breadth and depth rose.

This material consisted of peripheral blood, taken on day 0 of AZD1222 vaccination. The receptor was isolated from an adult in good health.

CDR3 region: CAWGQGPGGELFF. The CDR3 coding sequence is TGTGCCTGGGGACAGGGTCCCGGCGGGGAGCTGTTTTTT. The chain carries TRBV30 and TRBJ2-2; TRBD1 matches 8 bases. From germline, CDR1 is GTSNPN and CDR2 SVGIG (reference sequence). This CDR3 has 13 residues. The ends lost 5 bases at V and 7 bases at J; junction bases unmatched: 6. Full variable domain (missing parts from reference TRBV30 and TRBJ2-2): SQTIHQWPATLVQPVGSPLSLECTVEGTSNPNLYWYRQAAGRGLQLLFYSVGIGQISSEVPQNLSASRPQDRQFILSSKKLLLSDSGFYLCAWGQGPGGELFFGEGSRLTVL.